This T cell receptor (beta chain) was observed in a study of early T cells in non-severe SARS-CoV-2 infection. Study details: Sequencing of bulk RNA from unsorted whole blood was done, without chain pairing. Overall study findings and caveats: VDJdb matches were skewed toward anti-spike CD8 T cell responses.

About this clonotype: Its antigen is undetermined.

The CDR3 is 14 amino acids. Looked up from germline, CDR1 is SGHNT and CDR2 is YYREEE (reference sequence). The V gene lost 2 bases and the J gene lost 6 bases, with 13 bases spanning the gap. Molecules of cDNA were individually given unique molecular identifiers that were attached to them. One entry per CDR3 protein, called by TCRdb with MiXCR from the 5' RACE reads. The sample includes 95,000 to 150,000 distinct CDR3 sequences, under 15% of them seen just once. This receptor was taken from an adult who was a healthcare worker with PCR-confirmed SARS-CoV-2 infection or an uninfected control (not recorded which). This rearrangement joins TRBV5-4 to TRBJ2-3; D unresolved. Source material: whole blood. CDR3 DNA: TGTGCCAGCAGCTTAGCCGGGCGGTTGGATACGCAGTATTTT. It codes for CASSLAGRLDTQYF.